Following are 32 T cell receptor beta chains from one sample sequenced in a study of regulatory T cells in long-lasting Graves disease. Time point noted: newly diagnosed GD, antithyroid drugs for less than 3 months. TCR sequences were obtained from RNA taken from PBMCs. Through Arm-PCR of CDR3 regions and iRepertoire HTBI primers, TCR beta libraries were built. TCRdb independently ran MiXCR on the multiplex PCR reads; one entry per CDR3 protein. The sample includes more than 450,000 distinct CDR3 sequences, 15% to 20% of them seen just once. These same data were also listed under a study on T cells in Graves' hyperthyroidism and ophthalmopathy.

The sequenced sample was peripheral blood mononuclear cells (PBMCs), obtained at new diagnosis, from a patient treated with antithyroid drugs. These receptors all stem from a man in his forties or fifties with Graves disease.

This clonotype was seen ten or more times. The V and J genes are TRBV7-3 and TRBJ2-1; D not certain. The V and J ends lost 2 bases and 7 bases respectively, with 9 bases between them. CDR1 is SGHTA, CDR2 FQGTGA, per germline. This CDR3 region has 13 residues. The CDR3 here is CASSLERVNEQFF. The CDR3, as DNA: TGTGCCAGCAGCTTAGAACGGGTGAATGAGCAGTTCTTC.

This clonotype was seen many times. The chain combines TRBV11-2 with TRBJ2-7, with D perhaps TRBD1 (6 bases). CDR1 and CDR2 (germline): SGHAT, FQNNGV. The CDR3 sequence is 15 residues long. V shed 5 bases and J shed 2 bases, with 16 bases lying between them. CDR3: CASSPGVLGTYEQYF. The CDR3 DNA reads as TGTGCCAGCAGCCCAGGGGTACTGGGTACCTACGAGCAGTACTTC.

This clonotype was seen repeatedly, ten times or more. This sequence joins TRBV20-1 and TRBJ2-1; no clear D gene. This CDR3 has 15 residues. The germline V gene encodes CDR1 DFQATT and CDR2 SNEGSKA (reference sequence). Trimming left V 3 bases short and J 4 bases short, with 16 bases between. The CDR3, as DNA: TGCAGTGCTAGGTCTGCAACTGTCGTTTACAATGAGCAGTTCTTC. Amino acids: CSARSATVVYNEQFF.

At least ten counts were recorded for this clonotype. The chain is built from TRBV20-1 and TRBJ2-7, with D perhaps TRBD1 or TRBD2 (5 bases each). This CDR3 spans 15 amino acids. The germline CDR1 and CDR2 sequences are DFQATT and SNEGSKA (reference sequence). Trimming pared 2 bases from V and 0 bases from J, leaving 14 bases between. This chain's CDR3 is CSARNLGTTSYEQYF. The DNA for the CDR3 is TGCAGTGCTAGAAATCTCGGGACGACCTCCTACGAGCAGTACTTC.

V usage is TRBV3-1 and J usage is TRBJ2-5, with 10 bases lining up with TRBD1. The CDR3 length is 13 residues. J lost 9 bases, V lost 3 bases, and 4 bases had no gene match. Germline assignment: CDR1 LGHDT and CDR2 YNNKEL (reference sequence). Here the CDR3 reads CASSQGTGAPQYF. Here the CDR3 DNA reads TGTGCCAGCAGCCAGGGGACAGGGGCGCCCCAGTACTTC.

Turning to this clonotype: A far bigger clonotype differs at one base, so this is likely a read error. The V and J genes are TRBV11-2 and TRBJ2-5; 10 bases line up with TRBD2. The end of the DNA is better explained by TRBJ2-1, so the J call may be wrong. CDR1 and CDR2 (germline): SGHAT, FQNNGV. The CDR3 consists of 15 residues. In DNA form, the CDR3 reads TGTGCCAGCAGCTTTAGCGGGAGGTTCCAAGAGACCCAGTTCTTC. Protein sequence: CASSFSGRFQETQFF.

This clonotype was counted ten times or more. The chain has TRBV20-1 and TRBJ2-1; D is possibly TRBD1 or TRBD2 (5 bases each). CDR1 and CDR2 (germline): DFQATT, SNEGSKA (reference sequence). The CDR3 runs to 12 residues. Trimming took 6 bases from V and 4 from J, leaving 10 bases between them. The CDR3 spells CSAGTAYNEQFF. The CDR3 bases are TGCAGTGCCGGGACCGCATACAATGAGCAGTTCTTC.

The chain combines TRBV20-1 with TRBJ2-7; D gene ambiguous. Between the trimmed V and J ends, which lost 6 bases and 6 bases, there was a span of 24 bases. The CDR3 has 15 residues. Germline V gene data show CDR1 as DFQATT and CDR2 as SNEGSKA (reference sequence). The CDR3 here is CSAKPPGGWTAEQYF. CDR3 coding DNA: TGCAGTGCCAAACCCCCGGGTGGGTGGACGGCCGAGCAGTACTTC.

This clonotype was counted many times. The rearrangement links TRBV11-2 to TRBJ2-7; possibly TRBD1 for D (6 bases). In germline, CDR1 is SGHAT, CDR2 FQNNGV. The CDR3 runs to 14 residues. Trimming took 5 bases from V and 10 from J, leaving 21 bases between them. CDR3 amino acids: CASSADRLGLVQYF. Here the CDR3 DNA reads TGTGCCAGCAGCGCAGACAGGTTGGGGCTAGTACAGTACTTC.

The rearrangement joins TRBV6-5 to TRBJ2-1; D gene uncertain. The CDR3 spans 13 residues. Per the germline V gene, CDR1 is MNHEY and CDR2 is SVGAGI. V lost 0 bases and J 3 bases, leaving 3 bases between the germline ends. The CDR3 DNA is TGTGCCAGCAGTTACTCGTTCTACAATGAGCAGTTCTTC. As protein: CASSYSFYNEQFF.

This clonotype was detected many times. The chain joins TRBV5-1 to TRBJ2-3, with a tentative D call TRBD1 (6 bases). Germline CDR1 and CDR2: SGHRS and YFSETQ. The CDR3 spans 14 residues. Trimming left V 3 bases short and J 6 bases short, with 14 bases between. DNA for the CDR3: TGCGCCAGCAGCTCGGACAGAGGGGACGATACGCAGTATTTT. Encoded protein: CASSSDRGDDTQYF. The full variable domain, rest sourced from reference TRBV5-1 and TRBJ2-3, is KAGVTQTPRYLIKTRGQQVTLSCSPISGHRSVSWYQQTPGQGLQFLFEYFSETQRNKGNFPGRFSGRQFSNSRSEMNVSTLELGDSALYLCASSSDRGDDTQYFGPGTRLTVL.

This clonotype was counted at least ten times. The chain carries TRBV7-3 and TRBJ2-1, with TRBD2 identical over 7 bases. J was trimmed by 8 bases and V by 5 bases; bases with no gene match: 12. This CDR3 contains 15 residues. The germline CDR1 and CDR2 sequences are SGHTA and FQGTGA. The CDR3 loop reads CASSAAGLGVDEQFF. CDR3 nucleotide sequence: TGTGCCAGCAGCGCCGCTGGACTAGGAGTCGATGAGCAGTTCTTC.

This clonotype occurred many times. The chain couples TRBV28 to TRBJ1-2; no clear D gene. CDR1 and CDR2 (germline): MDHEN, SYDVKM. Between the trimmed V and J ends, which lost 6 bases and 2 bases, there was a span of 10 bases. The CDR3 totals 13 residues. CDR3 sequence: CASRSTINYGYTF. The CDR3, as DNA: TGTGCCAGCAGATCCACAATAAACTATGGCTACACCTTC.

This clonotype has a count of ten or more. The chain combines TRBV5-1 with TRBJ2-1; weak D call: TRBD2 (6 bases). There are 16 residues in the CDR3. V lost 4 bases to trimming and J lost 5 bases, with 19 bases between them. The germline V gene encodes CDR1 SGHRS and CDR2 YFSETQ. Here the CDR3 reads CASSSIRDSTNNEQFF. The CDR3 nucleotides are TGCGCCAGCAGCAGTATACGGGACTCAACGAACAATGAGCAGTTCTTC. The full variable domain, with the rest looked up from reference TRBV5-1 and TRBJ2-1, is KAGVTQTPRYLIKTRGQQVTLSCSPISGHRSVSWYQQTPGQGLQFLFEYFSETQRNKGNFPGRFSGRQFSNSRSEMNVSTLELGDSALYLCASSSIRDSTNNEQFFGPGTRLTVL.

This clonotype was seen ten or more times. The V and J genes are TRBV20-1 and TRBJ1-5; D unclear. The CDR3 length is 12 residues. Trimming cost V 1 base and J 5 bases, with 6 bases left between them. CDR1 and CDR2 (germline): DFQATT, SNEGSKA (reference sequence). CDR3 sequence reads: CSARVWDQPQHF. The CDR3, as DNA: TGCAGTGCTAGAGTATGGGATCAGCCCCAGCATTTT.

This clonotype occurred many times. The CDR3 reads CASSSATEAFF. CDR3 DNA sequence: TGTGCCAGCAGTTCGGCTACTGAAGCTTTCTTT. This sequence joins TRBV2 and TRBJ1-1, with no clear D. The CDR3 consists of 11 residues. V was trimmed by 5 bases and J by 5 bases, leaving 6 bases between them. Germline V gives CDR1 SNHLY, CDR2 FYNNEI.

This clonotype was seen a handful of times. The chain uses TRBV25-1 and TRBJ2-2; perhaps D is TRBD1 or TRBD2 (5 bases each). Germline V gene sequence: CDR1 MGHDK, CDR2 SYGVNS. The CDR3 spans 14 residues. V was cut by 5 bases and J by 3 bases, with 10 bases left in between. In DNA, the CDR3 is TGTGCCAGCAGTCGACGGGGCGACACCGGGGAGCTGTTTTTT. Translated, it gives CASSRRGDTGELFF.

In its sample, this clonotype was seen many times. This chain joins TRBV6-5 and TRBJ1-1; 8 bases fit TRBD1. Germline V lookup: CDR1 MNHEY, CDR2 SVGAGI. The J segment lost 0 bases and the V segment lost 4 bases, leaving 7 bases of the junction unmatched. This CDR3 region has 16 residues. CDR3 sequence (DNA): TGTGCCAGCAGTTCCGGACAGGGAATCATGAACACTGAAGCTTTCTTT. Residues: CASSSGQGIMNTEAFF.

This clonotype was picked up many times. The gene calls are TRBV2 and TRBJ2-5; 9 positions match TRBD2. Losses at the gene ends were 1 base for V and 2 bases for J; bases not matched to a gene: 5. This CDR3 has 16 amino acids. CDR1 is SNHLY, CDR2 FYNNEI, per germline. The CDR3 DNA follows: TGTGCCAGCAGTGAAGTAGCGGGAGCTATTCAAGAGACCCAGTACTTC. Residues: CASSEVAGAIQETQYF.

The table lists this clonotype with a few counts. The V call is TRBV30, the J call TRBJ2-3; D may match TRBD1 or TRBD2 (6 bases each). Trimming pared 5 bases from V and 5 bases from J, leaving 11 bases between. The germline gives CDR1 GTSNPN, CDR2 SVGIG (reference sequence). CDR3 length: 12 amino acids. As DNA, the CDR3 is TGTGCCTGGTCTAGGGGGGAAGATACGCAGTATTTT. This encodes CAWSRGEDTQYF. The full variable domain, completed using reference TRBV30 and TRBJ2-3, is SQTIHQWPATLVQPVGSPLSLECTVEGTSNPNLYWYRQAAGRGLQLLFYSVGIGQISSEVPQNLSASRPQDRQFILSSKKLLLSDSGFYLCAWSRGEDTQYFGPGTRLTVL.

The rearrangement uses TRBV20-1 and TRBJ2-2; tentative D call: TRBD2 (7 bases). The CDR3 covers 16 residues. Trimming left V 6 bases short and J 3 bases short, with 20 bases between. Germline-derived CDR1 and CDR2 are DFQATT and SNEGSKA (reference sequence). The CDR3 here is CSARGPGLKYTGELFF. The CDR3 DNA reads as TGCAGTGCCAGGGGCCCGGGACTAAAGTACACCGGGGAGCTGTTTTTT.

This clonotype was observed many times. The chain has TRBV2 and TRBJ2-7; 9 bases map to TRBD2. Germline V lookup: CDR1 SNHLY, CDR2 FYNNEI. Unmatched junction bases numbered 4, after V lost 5 bases and J lost 5 bases. The CDR3 contains 13 residues. Here the CDR3 reads CASSRTSVNEQYF. The CDR3 DNA follows: TGTGCCAGCAGTCGGACTAGCGTTAACGAGCAGTACTTC.

Worth noting for this clonotype: A much larger clone differs from this one at a single base, so this may be a read error. The chain links TRBV20-1 to TRBJ2-1; D gene uncertain. V was pared by 0 bases and J by 9 bases, with 15 bases between. Per the germline V gene, CDR1 is DFQATT and CDR2 is SNEGSKA (reference sequence). This CDR3 is 14 amino acids long. This chain's CDR3 is CSARDRATASEQFF. The DNA of the CDR3 is TGCAGTGCTAGAGATCGTGCAACCGCAAGTGAGCAGTTCTTC.

The V and J genes are TRBV6-4 and TRBJ2-1; 8 bases match TRBD2. CDR3 length: 16 amino acids. The V segment lost 5 bases and the J segment 0 bases; nucleotides outside the gene matches: 6. In germline, CDR1 is MRHNA, CDR2 SNTAGT. CDR3 sequence reads: CASSRLASSSYNEQFF. The DNA of the CDR3 is TGTGCCAGCAGTCGACTAGCGAGTAGCTCCTACAATGAGCAGTTCTTC.

This clonotype was seen a few times. The V and J genes are TRBV29-1 and TRBJ2-5, with D perhaps assigned TRBD1 or TRBD2 (5 bases each). V lost 6 bases to trimming and J lost 1 base, with 12 bases between them. The CDR3 has 13 residues. Germline V gene sequence: CDR1 SQVTM, CDR2 ANQGSEA. The CDR3 reads CSVGTGPQETQYF. The CDR3 coding sequence is TGCAGCGTGGGAACGGGACCCCAAGAGACCCAGTACTTC.

The chain links TRBV28 to TRBJ2-7, with D possibly being TRBD1 (6 bases). This CDR3 contains 14 residues. Germline V gives CDR1 MDHEN, CDR2 SYDVKM. Trimming removed 0 bases from V and 6 bases from J, with 12 bases in between. DNA of the CDR3: TGTGCCAGCAGTTTATGGGGGGCTTTGAGCGAGCAGTACTTC. Protein product: CASSLWGALSEQYF.

This clonotype has only a few counts. CDR3 coding DNA: TGTGCCAGTGGGGGGGAGGGCAATCAGCCCCAGCATTTT. It yields the protein CASGGEGNQPQHF. The chain employs TRBV2 and TRBJ1-5, with D maybe TRBD1 (5 bases). The germline V gene encodes CDR1 SNHLY and CDR2 FYNNEI. This CDR3 is 13 amino acids long. V lost 9 bases and J lost 2, with 11 bases in between.

This clonotype showed up many times. The chain carries TRBV6-1 and TRBJ1-1; a possible D gene is TRBD1 (6 bases). V gave up 10 bases and J gave up 3 bases, with 21 bases separating them. Looked up from germline, CDR1 is MNHNS and CDR2 is SASEGT. CDR3 length equals 15 residues. The CDR3 region is CAISPGHRGHTEAFF. CDR3 in DNA: TGTGCCATTAGTCCGGGACACCGAGGGCACACTGAAGCTTTCTTT.

This clonotype was seen a handful of times. In this CDR3 the conserved last residue, phenylalanine or tryptophan, is missing, so a read error is likely. V usage is TRBV11-2 and J usage is TRBJ2-7; D tentatively reads TRBD1 or TRBD2 (6 bases each). The CDR3 consists of 15 residues. Germline values: CDR1 SGHAT, CDR2 FQNNGV. V was shortened by 2 bases and J by 5 bases, with 16 bases between the two germline ends. CDR3 DNA: TGTGCCAGCAGCTTAATGATCGGGGGCCGTGACGAGCAGTACTCC. As protein: CASSLMIGGRDEQYS.

There are many counts of this clonotype. The rearrangement links TRBV5-1 to TRBJ2-1; 11 bases line up with TRBD2. Germline CDR1 and CDR2: SGHRS and YFSETQ. The CDR3 is made up of 15 amino acids. V gave up 4 bases and J gave up 4 bases; unmatched junction bases: 4. The CDR3 protein is CASSAIAGGYNEQFF. The CDR3 DNA reads TGCGCCAGCAGCGCTATAGCGGGAGGGTACAATGAGCAGTTCTTC.

This clonotype was seen repeatedly, ten times or more. The chain employs TRBV9 and TRBJ1-2; TRBD1 is a possible D gene (5 bases). Trimming took 3 bases from V and 7 from J, leaving 19 bases between them. The length of the CDR3 is 15 residues. Germline V gene data show CDR1 as SGDLS and CDR2 as YYNGEE. The CDR3 DNA follows: TGTGCCAGCAGCGGAACCCCTCACGGCGGGGGTGGCTACACCTTC. Protein: CASSGTPHGGGGYTF.

This chain uses TRBV11-2 with TRBJ1-5; D not certain. Germline V gene data show CDR1 as SGHAT and CDR2 as FQNNGV. V was clipped by 4 bases and J by 5 bases, with 9 bases between them. This CDR3 has 13 residues. DNA of the CDR3: TGTGCCAGCAGCTCCCATGGGGATCAGCCCCAGCATTTT. Translated: CASSSHGDQPQHF.